One and the same sample provided the 18 T cell receptor beta chains below, sequenced in a study of early T cells in non-severe SARS-CoV-2 infection. TCRdb redid the calling of the 5' RACE reads with MiXCR, one entry per CDR3 protein. The sample holds more than 85,000 distinct CDR3 sequences, 16% seen once. The specimen was whole blood, collected at baseline. These receptors were obtained from an adult who was a healthcare worker with PCR-confirmed SARS-CoV-2 infection or an uninfected control (not recorded which).

This chain uses TRBV5-4 with TRBJ2-3; unclear D gene. The CDR3 runs to 12 residues. Germline lookup yields CDR1 SGHNT and CDR2 YYREEE (reference sequence). V lost 5 bases and J lost 4, with 8 bases in between. The CDR3 DNA sequence: TGTGCCAGCAGATCCACCCCAGATACGCAGTATTTT. It translates to CASRSTPDTQYF.

This clonotype was seen more than once but under ten times. This chain links TRBV27 with TRBJ1-6; D remains ambiguous. Germline assignment: CDR1 MNHEY and CDR2 SMNVEV (reference sequence). The CDR3 is 13 amino acids. With 0 bases removed from V and 10 bases from J, the gap between germline ends came to 7 bases. As DNA, the CDR3 is TGTGCCAGCAGTTTATCCCAGGCATCACCCCTCCACTTT. Protein: CASSLSQASPLHF.

The chain has TRBV27 and TRBJ2-7, with D hard to call. V lost 0 bases and J 1 base, leaving 13 bases between the germline ends. There are 16 residues in the CDR3. The germline V gene has CDR1 MNHEY and CDR2 SMNVEV (reference sequence). The CDR3 spells CASSLSTDGASYEQYF. The DNA for the CDR3 is TGTGCCAGCAGTTTATCTACCGATGGCGCATCCTACGAGCAGTACTTC.

This clonotype was seen a handful of times. The chain has TRBV20-1 and TRBJ2-5; 7 positions match TRBD2. The CDR3 consists of 14 residues. Germline V gives CDR1 DFQATT, CDR2 SNEGSKA (reference sequence). The V and J ends lost 3 bases and 2 bases, in that order; junction bases with no gene match: 6. The CDR3 DNA follows: TGCAGTGCTAGTCCGGCTAGCGGACAAGAGACCCAGTACTTC. Translating gives CSASPASGQETQYF.

Concerning this clonotype: The junction departs from the called germline gene at one end, perhaps through a read error. The chain combines TRBV18 with TRBJ2-7; D is perhaps TRBD1 (6 bases). This CDR3 is built from 14 residues. Germline CDR1 reads KGHSH; CDR2 reads LQKENI. The CDR3 is CASSRRDTSYEQYF. The CDR3, as DNA: TGTGCCAGCTCACGACGGGACACCTCCTACGAGCAGTACTTT.

The chain couples TRBV14 to TRBJ1-4; D remains ambiguous. V shed 5 bases and J shed 5 bases, with 9 bases lying between them. Germline V CDR1 and CDR2: SGHDN, FVKESK. CDR3 length: 13 amino acids. The CDR3 DNA sequence: TGTGCCAGCAGCGCCCTTCTCAATGAAAAACTGTTTTTT. It is translated as CASSALLNEKLFF.

This chain connects TRBV20-1 to TRBJ1-1; possibly TRBD1 for D (5 bases). CDR1 is DFQATT and CDR2 is SNEGSKA in the germline V gene (reference sequence). Trimming pared 7 bases from V and 1 base from J, leaving 13 bases between. The CDR3 extends over 13 amino acids. The CDR3 nucleotides read TGCAGTGGGGTGGGGCCGGGGAACACTGAAGCTTTCTTT. Translation gives CSGVGPGNTEAFF.

The rearrangement joins TRBV6-6 to TRBJ2-1; possibly TRBD1 for D (5 bases). The CDR3 totals 14 residues. Germline lookup yields CDR1 MNHNY and CDR2 SVGAGI (reference sequence). Deletions cut 7 bases from V and 2 bases from J, with 12 bases between. This CDR3 is CASKGGATYNEQFF. DNA of the CDR3: TGTGCCAGCAAAGGTGGGGCGACCTACAATGAGCAGTTCTTC.

The chain recombines TRBV20-1 with TRBJ2-4; 7 positions match TRBD2. The CDR3 covers 11 residues. Losses at the gene ends were 2 bases for V and 8 bases for J; bases not matched to a gene: 0. Germline V gene data show CDR1 as DFQATT and CDR2 as SNEGSKA (reference sequence). CDR3 sequence reads: CSARLADIQYF. DNA of the CDR3: TGCAGTGCTAGACTAGCGGACATTCAGTACTTC.

This clonotype was found many times. The gene calls are TRBV10-3 and TRBJ1-2, with 8 positions matching TRBD1. The germline gives CDR1 ENHRY, CDR2 SYGVKD. Unmatched junction bases numbered 11, after V lost 10 bases and J lost 4 bases. This CDR3 has 14 residues. CDR3 nucleotide sequence: TGTGCCACCTTAACTGGGGACAGGACCTATGGCTACACCTTC. Protein sequence: CATLTGDRTYGYTF.

V is TRBV6-2 or TRBV6-3 and J is TRBJ2-7; D possibly corresponds to TRBD2 (5 bases). Trimming took off 4 bases at V and 4 bases at J, with 26 bases between the two ends. This CDR3 comprises 18 residues. From germline, CDR1 is MNHEY and CDR2 SVGEGT. The CDR3 sequence: CASSFSTRLSQRGYEQYF. CDR3 DNA sequence: TGTGCCAGCAGTTTCTCCACCCGACTAAGCCAGCGCGGGTACGAGCAGTACTTC.

This clonotype was seen more than once but under ten times. The V gene is TRBV20-1, the J gene TRBJ1-6; 10 nucleotides align to TRBD1. CDR3 length: 14 residues. Germline CDR1 and CDR2: DFQATT and SNEGSKA (reference sequence). V shed 6 bases and J 9 bases; nucleotides not matched to a gene: 8. CDR3 in DNA: TGCAGTGCGTGGACAGGGGGTCCCGCTTCACCCCTCCACTTT. Its translation: CSAWTGGPASPLHF.

This clonotype was recorded at least ten times. CDR3 nucleotides: TGCAGTGCAACGTCACAAAATGAGCAGTTCTTC. Amino acid sequence: CSATSQNEQFF. This chain uses TRBV20-1 with TRBJ2-1; unclear D gene. CDR3 length: 11 amino acids. V gave up 6 bases and J gave up 7 bases, with 10 bases separating them. The germline V gene has CDR1 DFQATT and CDR2 SNEGSKA (reference sequence).

This chain joins TRBV20-1 and TRBJ2-7, with 7 bases aligning to TRBD2. Germline V gene sequence: CDR1 DFQATT, CDR2 SNEGSKA (reference sequence). This CDR3 contains 12 residues. The junction had 5 bases not matched to a gene; V was cut back by 3 bases and J by 6 bases. CDR3 nucleotides: TGCAGTGCTAGGTTTGCTAGCGGCGAGCAGTACTTC. Translation gives CSARFASGEQYF.

This clonotype was counted between two and nine times. This chain uses TRBV4-1 with TRBJ2-7, with TRBD2 identical over 8 bases. Germline CDR1 MGHRA, CDR2 YSYEKL. This CDR3 is built from 14 residues. V dropped 4 bases and J dropped 2; count of bases not matched to a gene: 4. The CDR3, as DNA: TGCGCCAGCAGCCGAACTAGCGGCCCCTACGAGCAGTACTTC. The encoded protein is CASSRTSGPYEQYF.

This clonotype was picked up one time. This chain links TRBV12-3 or TRBV12-4 with TRBJ1-3; D not certain. The CDR3 totals 14 residues. The V gene lost 10 bases and the J gene lost 0 bases, with 13 bases spanning the gap. The CDR3 reads CATRTENSGNTIYF. Written as DNA, the CDR3 is TGTGCCACTAGGACGGAGAACTCTGGAAACACCATATATTTT.

There are a few counts of this clonotype. The genes are TRBV27 and TRBJ2-5; 10 positions agree with TRBD2. CDR3 size: 14 residues. CDR1 and CDR2 (germline): MNHEY, SMNVEV (reference sequence). V lost 2 bases to trimming and J lost 4 bases; unmatched junction nucleotides: 1. The CDR3 loop reads CASSLRTSGETQYF. CDR3 DNA: TGTGCCAGCAGTTTAAGGACTAGCGGAGAGACCCAGTACTTC.

This clonotype was observed a handful of times. This chain connects TRBV18 to TRBJ2-1; tentative D call: TRBD1 (5 bases). Germline V lookup: CDR1 KGHSH, CDR2 LQKENI. The length of the CDR3 is 16 residues. V lost 3 bases to trimming and J lost 9 bases, with 21 bases between them. CDR3 sequence: CASSPALGVRSGEQFF. CDR3 nucleotides: TGTGCCAGCTCACCCGCCTTAGGGGTCCGCTCGGGTGAGCAGTTCTTC.